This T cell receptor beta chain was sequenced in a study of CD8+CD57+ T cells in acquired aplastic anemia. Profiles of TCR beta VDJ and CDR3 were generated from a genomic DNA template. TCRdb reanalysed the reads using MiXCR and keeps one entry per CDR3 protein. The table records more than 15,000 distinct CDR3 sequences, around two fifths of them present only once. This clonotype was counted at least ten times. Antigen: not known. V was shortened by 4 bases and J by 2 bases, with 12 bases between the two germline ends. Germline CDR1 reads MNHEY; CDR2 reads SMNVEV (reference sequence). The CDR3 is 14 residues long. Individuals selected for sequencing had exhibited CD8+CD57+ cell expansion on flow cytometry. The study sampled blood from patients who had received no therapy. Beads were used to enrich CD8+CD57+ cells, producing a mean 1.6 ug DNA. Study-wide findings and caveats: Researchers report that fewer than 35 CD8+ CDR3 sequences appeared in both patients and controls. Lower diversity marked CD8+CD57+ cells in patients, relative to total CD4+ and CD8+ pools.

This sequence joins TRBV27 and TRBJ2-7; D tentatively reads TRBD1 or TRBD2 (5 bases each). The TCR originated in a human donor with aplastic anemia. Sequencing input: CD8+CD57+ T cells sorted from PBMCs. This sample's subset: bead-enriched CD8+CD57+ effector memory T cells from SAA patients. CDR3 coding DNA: TGTGCCAGCAGTTCCGGGACCGACGCCTACGAGCAGTACTTC. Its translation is CASSSGTDAYEQYF.